This TCR beta chain emerged from a study of blood T cell repertoires in COVID-19. Turning to the study itself: COVID-19 samples from acute and convalescent phases originated in the United States, Italy and Spain. T cells, B-cell-depleted T cells, or PBMCs supplied cDNA or gDNA.

Participant-reported clinical history was the basis for cohort assignment. Profiling relied on immunoSEQ multiplex PCR, and the TCRdb table lists in-frame clones only, not all of them. Among 200,000 or so clones listed, about four fifths were seen once. This CDR3 is 14 amino acids long. Looked up from germline, CDR1 is SGHKS and CDR2 is YYEKEE (reference sequence). V shed 2 bases and J shed 10 bases, with 13 bases lying between them. The sample taken for sequencing was PBMCs or T cells enriched from blood (not recorded which). The chain joins TRBV5-5 to TRBJ1-6; possibly TRBD1 for D (5 bases). The receptor comes from a man aged 40-50 years who had recovered from COVID-19. CDR3 in amino acids: CASSFTGANSPLHF. CDR3 DNA sequence: TGTGCCAGCAGCTTTACTGGGGCCAACTCACCCCTCCACTTT. The variable domain in full, with the rest retrieved from reference TRBV5-5 and TRBJ1-6, is DAGVTQSPTHLIKTRGQQVTLRCSPISGHKSVSWYQQVLGQGPQFIFQYYEKEERGRGNFPDRFSARQFPNYSSELNVNALLLGDSALYLCASSFTGANSPLHFGNGTRLTVT.